This TCR beta chain is from a study of blood T cell repertoires in COVID-19. Turning to the study itself: Italy, Spain and the United States were the sources of the convalescent and acute COVID-19 samples. Sample material is recorded as cDNA or gDNA derived from T cells, B-cell-depleted T cells, or PBMCs.

Trimming took 3 bases from V and 5 from J, leaving 26 bases between them. The length of the CDR3 is 18 residues. Germline V CDR1 and CDR2: SGHRS, YFSETQ. Source study methods: Estimation of nucleated cell counts relied on the amplification of reference gene primers. Clones were read by immunoSEQ multiplex PCR, and TCRdb kept only the in-frame ones, dropping some. The DNA gave D and trimming, while V, J and clone size come from that table. The sample records more than 200,000 clones, approximately 86% being singletons. Each recovered donor of Cohort 3 presented with two negative PCRs, clearance, or symptom resolution.

The sample comprised PBMCs or T cells enriched from blood (not recorded which). The gene calls are TRBV5-1 and TRBJ2-5, with D tentatively TRBD2 (5 bases). The receptor was derived from a woman aged 50 to 65 who had recovered from COVID-19. The CDR3 DNA reads TGCGCCAGCAGCTCCCGGGGATCGCCCAGCCGGGTGGAGGAGACCCAGTACTTC. It specifies CASSSRGSPSRVEETQYF.